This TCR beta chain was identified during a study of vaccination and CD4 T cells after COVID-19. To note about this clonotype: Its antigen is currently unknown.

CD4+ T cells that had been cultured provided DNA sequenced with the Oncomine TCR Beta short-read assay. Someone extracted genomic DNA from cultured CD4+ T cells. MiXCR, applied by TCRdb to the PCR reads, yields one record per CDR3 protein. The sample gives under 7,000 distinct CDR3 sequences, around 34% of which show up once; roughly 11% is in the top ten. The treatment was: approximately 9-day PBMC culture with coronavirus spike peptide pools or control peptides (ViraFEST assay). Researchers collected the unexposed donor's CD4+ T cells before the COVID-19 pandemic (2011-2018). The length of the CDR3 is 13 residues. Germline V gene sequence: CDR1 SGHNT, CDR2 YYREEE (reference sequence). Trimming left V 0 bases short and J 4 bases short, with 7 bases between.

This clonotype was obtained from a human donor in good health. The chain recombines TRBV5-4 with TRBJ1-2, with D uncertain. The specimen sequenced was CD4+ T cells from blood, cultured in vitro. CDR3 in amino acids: CASSLGQTYGYTF. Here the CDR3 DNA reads TGTGCCAGCAGCTTGGGGCAGACCTATGGCTACACCTTC.